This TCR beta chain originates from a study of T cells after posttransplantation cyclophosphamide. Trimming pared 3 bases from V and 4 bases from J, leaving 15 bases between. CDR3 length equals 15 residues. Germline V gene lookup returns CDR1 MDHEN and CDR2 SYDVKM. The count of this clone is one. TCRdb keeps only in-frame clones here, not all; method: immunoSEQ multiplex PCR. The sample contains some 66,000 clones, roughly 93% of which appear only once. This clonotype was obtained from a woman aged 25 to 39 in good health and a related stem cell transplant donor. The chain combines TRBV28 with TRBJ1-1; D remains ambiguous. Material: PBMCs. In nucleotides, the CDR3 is TGTGCCAGCAGTTTTTTTTCAGGTGGCGGCACTGAAGCTTTCTTT. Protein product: CASSFFSGGGTEAFF.